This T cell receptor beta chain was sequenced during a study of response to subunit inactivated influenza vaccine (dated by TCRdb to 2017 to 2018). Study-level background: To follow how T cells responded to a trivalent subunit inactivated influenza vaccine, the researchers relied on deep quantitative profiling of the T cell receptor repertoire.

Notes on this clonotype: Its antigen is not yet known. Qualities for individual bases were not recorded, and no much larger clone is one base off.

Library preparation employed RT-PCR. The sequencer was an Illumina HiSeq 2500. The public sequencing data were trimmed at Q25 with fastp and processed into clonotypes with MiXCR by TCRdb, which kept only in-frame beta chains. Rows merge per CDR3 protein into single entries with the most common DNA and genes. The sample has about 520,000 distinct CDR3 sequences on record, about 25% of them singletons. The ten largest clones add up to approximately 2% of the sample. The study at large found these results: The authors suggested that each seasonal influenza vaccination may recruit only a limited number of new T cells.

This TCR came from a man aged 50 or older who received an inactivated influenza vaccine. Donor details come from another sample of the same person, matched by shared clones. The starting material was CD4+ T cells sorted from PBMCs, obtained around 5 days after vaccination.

The CDR3 corresponds to CASSQGGLAEAKNIQYF. The sequenced DNA is TGCGCCAGCAGCCAAGGAGGACTAGCGGAAGCCAAAAACATTCAGTACTTC. This sequence uses TRBV4-1 and TRBJ2-4; 10 middle bases align to TRBD2. The CDR3 has 17 amino acids, counting the end cysteine and phenylalanine. Here the CDR3 DNA is all that survives: 51 bases in frame from base 1. Ends trimmed: V by 1 base, J by 0 bases; bases unmatched to a gene: 3. In the germline V gene, CDR1 corresponds to MGHRA and CDR2 to YSYEKL.